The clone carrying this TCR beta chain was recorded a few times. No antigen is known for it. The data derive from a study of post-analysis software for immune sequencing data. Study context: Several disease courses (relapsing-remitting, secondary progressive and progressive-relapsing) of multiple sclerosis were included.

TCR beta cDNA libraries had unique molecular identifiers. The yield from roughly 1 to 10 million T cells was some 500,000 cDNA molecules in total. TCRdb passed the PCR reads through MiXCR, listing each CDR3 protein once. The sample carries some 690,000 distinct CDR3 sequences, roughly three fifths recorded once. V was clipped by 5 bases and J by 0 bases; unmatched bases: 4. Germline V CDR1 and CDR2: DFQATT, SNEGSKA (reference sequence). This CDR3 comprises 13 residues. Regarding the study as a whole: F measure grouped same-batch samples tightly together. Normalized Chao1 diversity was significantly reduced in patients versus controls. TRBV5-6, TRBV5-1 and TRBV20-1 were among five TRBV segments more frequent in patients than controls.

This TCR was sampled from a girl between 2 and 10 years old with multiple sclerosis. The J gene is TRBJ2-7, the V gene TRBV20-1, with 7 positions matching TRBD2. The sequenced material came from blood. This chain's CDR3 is CSAPSGSSYEQYF. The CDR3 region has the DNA TGCAGTGCTCCTAGCGGCAGCTCCTACGAGCAGTACTTC.